These 20 T cell receptor beta chains were all obtained from the same sample, sequenced in a study of kidney transplant recipient with SARS-CoV-2 infection. TCRdb analysed the reads with MiXCR anew, one entry per CDR3 protein. The sample holds under 300,000 distinct CDR3 sequences, under 35% seen once. Sequences were derived from a blood sample, sampled at baseline and on approximately day 120 from a kidney transplant recipient. These receptors originate from a male patient aged 30 to 40 who had COVID-19 and was a kidney transplant recipient. The graft donor may account for some of the T cells.

The sample holds many counts of this clonotype. The V and J genes are TRBV29-1 and TRBJ1-1, with no clear D. From germline, CDR1 is SQVTM and CDR2 ANQGSEA. Trimming stripped 4 bases from V and 6 bases from J, with 15 bases between. The CDR3 is made up of 13 amino acids. CDR3 in amino acids: CSVATSSGAEAFF. The CDR3 bases are TGCAGCGTTGCGACGAGTTCGGGAGCTGAAGCTTTCTTT.

The table lists this clonotype with many counts. This sequence joins TRBV11-2 and TRBJ1-2; TRBD1 aligns across 8 bases. Germline CDR1 SGHAT, CDR2 FQNNGV. The CDR3 sequence is 21 residues long. With V trimmed by 5 bases and J by 4 bases, 27 bases remained unmatched. The CDR3 loop reads CASSQIQRGAIDRGRIYGYTF. DNA for the CDR3: TGTGCCAGCAGCCAAATCCAGAGGGGGGCGATCGACAGGGGAAGGATCTATGGCTACACCTTC.

In its sample, this clonotype was seen many times. The chain is built from TRBV10-1 and TRBJ2-1; D perhaps matches TRBD2 (6 bases). V lost 2 bases, J lost 5 bases, and 7 bases lay in between. Looked up from germline, CDR1 is WNHNN and CDR2 is SYGVQD (reference sequence). CDR3 length: 13 residues. In nucleotides, the CDR3 is TGCGCCAGCAGTGAGGGGGGGAACAATGAGCAGTTCTTC. Its translation: CASSEGGNNEQFF.

This clonotype was seen at least ten times. The chain recombines TRBV27 with TRBJ1-5; 7 bases fit TRBD1. The V and J ends lost 8 bases and 5 bases, in that order; junction bases with no gene match: 9. Germline values: CDR1 MNHEY, CDR2 SMNVEV (reference sequence). CDR3 length equals 14 residues. The CDR3 loop reads CASSTYGTDQPQHF. In nucleotides, the CDR3 is TGTGCCAGCTCTACCTATGGGACAGATCAGCCCCAGCATTTT.

Many counts were recorded for this clonotype. The CDR3 region is CASSLGQSYGYTF. In DNA, the CDR3 is TGTGCCAGCAGTCTGGGACAGTCGTATGGCTACACCTTC. V is TRBV28 and J is TRBJ1-2; 7 bases map to TRBD1. CDR1 is MDHEN and CDR2 is SYDVKM in the germline V gene. The J segment lost 5 bases and the V segment lost 5 bases, leaving 5 bases of the junction unmatched. This CDR3 contains 13 residues.

This clonotype was seen at least ten times. The rearrangement links TRBV24-1 to TRBJ1-1; no clear D. Per the germline V gene, CDR1 is KGHDR and CDR2 is SFDVKD. The CDR3 contains 12 residues. Trimming pared 3 bases from V and 7 bases from J, leaving 8 bases between. In nucleotides, the CDR3 is TGTGCCACCAGTGATAAAGCCAGTGAAGCTTTCTTT. It encodes CATSDKASEAFF.

As for this clonotype: A much larger clonotype is one base distant, so this may be a read error. The gene calls are TRBV12-3 or TRBV12-4 and TRBJ1-1; no clear D gene. This CDR3 is built from 14 residues. The CDR3: CAGSLTTGNTEAFF. CDR3 in DNA: TGTGCCGGCAGTCTGACGACGGGGAACACTGAAGCTTTCTTT.

This clonotype was observed at least ten times. This sequence joins TRBV5-8 and TRBJ1-2; D remains unclear. Germline assignment: CDR1 SGHTS and CDR2 YDEGEE. The V and J ends lost 7 bases and 4 bases respectively, with 23 bases between them. The CDR3 contains 16 residues. CDR3 residues: CASESYHPRKTYGYTF. The CDR3 nucleotides read TGTGCCAGCGAATCGTATCATCCACGAAAGACCTATGGCTACACCTTC.

This rearrangement joins TRBV6-5 to TRBJ2-3; 8 nucleotides agree with TRBD2. The CDR3 is 15 amino acids. CDR1 is MNHEY, CDR2 SVGAGI, per germline. V shed 6 bases and J 1 base; nucleotides not matched to a gene: 6. CDR3 sequence (DNA): TGTGCCAGCAGAAGGACTAGCTCGGGCACAGATACGCAGTATTTT. As protein: CASRRTSSGTDTQYF.

This clonotype occurred once. Possible read error: a much larger clone is one base away. The chain links TRBV11-2 to TRBJ2-7; D possibly corresponds to TRBD2 (6 bases). This CDR3 is built from 14 residues. Germline assignment: CDR1 SGHAT and CDR2 FQNNGV. The CDR3 protein is CANSSGTLSYEQYF. CDR3 nucleotide sequence: TGTGCCAACAGCTCCGGGACTCTCTCCTACGAGCAGTACTTC.

Comments on this clonotype: A much larger clonotype is one base distant, so this may be a read error. V and J are TRBV3-1 and TRBJ2-1; a weak D match, TRBD1 (5 bases). The CDR3 runs to 15 residues. V was cut by 5 bases and J by 9 bases, with 20 bases left in between. Germline assignment: CDR1 LGHDT and CDR2 YNNKEL (reference sequence). DNA for the CDR3: TGTGCCAGCAGCACCAGGGCCGGGTGGCCAAGTGAGCAGTTCTTC. Its translation is CASSTRAGWPSEQFF.

This clonotype was detected many times. V and J are TRBV11-2 and TRBJ2-1; weak D call: TRBD1 (6 bases). Trimming stripped 5 bases from V and 1 base from J, with 9 bases between. Germline CDR1 reads SGHAT; CDR2 reads FQNNGV. The CDR3 extends over 14 amino acids. CDR3 nucleotides: TGTGCCAGCAGCCCGGGACAATCCTACAATGAGCAGTTCTTC. The encoded protein is CASSPGQSYNEQFF. Complete variable domain (other parts from reference TRBV11-2 and TRBJ2-1): EAGVAQSPRYKIIEKRQSVAFWCNPISGHATLYWYQQILGQGPKLLIQFQNNGVVDDSQLPKDRFSAERLKGVDSTLKIQPAKLEDSAVYLCASSPGQSYNEQFFGPGTRLTVL.

This clonotype has at least ten counts. This chain joins TRBV8-2 and TRBJ1-2. TRBV8-2 constitutes a pseudogene. This CDR3 has 16 amino acids. The CDR3 here is CGSMSADSRKTYGYTF. For the CDR3, the DNA is TGTGGCAGTATGAGTGCTGATAGCCGAAAGACCTATGGCTACACCTTC.

Note on this clonotype: Since a much larger clone is just one base distant, this may be a read error. The chain carries TRBV29-1 and TRBJ1-1; D unresolved. Per the germline V gene, CDR1 is SQVTM and CDR2 is ANQGSEA. This CDR3 has 13 residues. Here the CDR3 reads CSVDTPGPTGAFF. CDR3 DNA sequence: TGCAGCGTCGATACTCCAGGCCCCACTGGAGCTTTCTTT.

Ten or more counts support this clonotype. DNA of the CDR3: TGTGCCAGCAGTAGTAGGGCCTCACACGGAAAGACCTATGGCTACACCTTC. Translated: CASSSRASHGKTYGYTF. The rearrangement links TRBV6-4 to TRBJ1-2; D not resolved. The CDR3 contains 17 residues. CDR1 and CDR2 (germline): MRHNA, SNTAGT. Deletions cut 5 bases from V and 4 bases from J, with 23 bases between.

This clonotype has just a few counts. The gene calls are TRBV21-1 and TRBJ2-3; no check of the table's D call, TRBD2, against the DNA was made. TRBV21-1 is a listed pseudogene. This CDR3 contains 17 residues. The CDR3 protein is CASRRNLATVMQDTQYF. In DNA, the CDR3 is TGTGCCAGCAGACGTAACCTAGCTACAGTCATGCAAGATACGCAGTATTTT.

Turning to this clonotype: This may arise from a read error, as a much more abundant clone is one base away. This chain links TRBV5-1 with TRBJ1-2, with unresolved D. The V gene's germline CDR1 is SGHRS and CDR2 YFSETQ. With 2 bases removed from V and 4 bases from J, the gap between germline ends came to 9 bases. CDR3 size: 13 residues. The CDR3 nucleotides read TGCGCCAGCAGCTTCGGCCGGACCTATGGCTACACCTTC. Protein product: CASSFGRTYGYTF.

The sample holds many counts of this clonotype. J is TRBJ1-3 and V is TRBV5-6; D might be TRBD1 (5 bases). This CDR3 comprises 15 residues. Germline lookup yields CDR1 SGHDT and CDR2 YYEEEE. Trimming removed 2 bases from V and 0 bases from J, with 9 bases in between. CDR3 loop: CASSLRTFSGNTIYF. As DNA, the CDR3 is TGTGCCAGCAGCTTACGGACATTCTCTGGAAACACCATATATTTT. Full variable domain (outside the CDR3, taken from reference TRBV5-6 and TRBJ1-3): DAGVTQSPTHLIKTRGQQVTLRCSPKSGHDTVSWYQQALGQGPQFIFQYYEEEERQRGNFPDRFSGHQFPNYSSELNVNALLLGDSALYLCASSLRTFSGNTIYFGEGSWLTVV.

Concerning this clonotype: A single base separates this from a much larger clone, so it may be a read error. The rearrangement uses TRBV10-2 and TRBJ1-2; the D is unclear. This CDR3 contains 17 residues. Germline CDR1 and CDR2: WSHSY and SAAADI. CDR3 nucleotide sequence: TGCGCCGGCAGTGATGCTACCACTTCTAGAAAGACCTATGGCTACACCTTC. Translated, it gives CAGSDATTSRKTYGYTF.

The chain joins TRBV7-9 to TRBJ2-6; possibly TRBD2 for D (5 bases). This CDR3 is 16 amino acids long. Per the germline V gene, CDR1 is SEHNR and CDR2 is FQNEAQ (reference sequence). V dropped 0 bases and J dropped 2 bases, with 8 bases sitting between them. CDR3: CASSLATRAGANVLTF. DNA of the CDR3: TGTGCCAGCAGCTTAGCGACGAGGGCTGGGGCCAACGTCCTGACTTTC.